The sequence of this T cell receptor beta chain was determined in a study (dated by TCRdb to between 2021 and 2023). General study outcomes and caveats: According to the authors, more investigation is needed, including longitudinal sampling and evaluation of a control group.

Taken from cysteine to phenylalanine, the CDR3 has 17 residues. Only the CDR3 region is kept as DNA, spanning 51 bases read in frame from base 1. V ends up 2 bases short and J 0 bases short, with an unmatched junction base count of 8. Sequences SGDLS (CDR1) and YYNGEE (CDR2) are obtained from the germline V gene. For TCR beta sequencing, genomic DNA was taken from unsorted PBMCs, and those PBMCs had been isolated from peripheral blood. Survey-level sequencing on the immunoSEQ platform was used to profile the TCR beta chain repertoires. Under the source paper's analysis protocol: Repertoire diversity was quantified by the inverse Simpson index, and CDR3 amino acid length spectratypes and V-J pairing frequencies were compared. TCR beta CDR3 sequences were matched against VDJdb to annotate clonotypes specific to SARS-CoV-2, CMV, influenza A and EBV. TCRdb retrieved this table from immuneACCESS and kept in-frame rearrangements only. Not all clones are present; in checked studies, unresolved V genes account for under half, and no reason is known for the remainder. D and trimming were read from the DNA, whereas the V and J calls and clone size are those reported in that table. In this sample the table shows nearly 70,000 clones, 85% to 95% of which occur a single time. The ten largest account for 4% to 5% of the sample.

With respect to this clone: Which antigen it targets is not known. The record has no base qualities; no much larger clone is one base away.

The TCR comes from a man between 40 and 49 years old with rheumatoid arthritis. Recombination connected TRBV9 to TRBJ1-3; TRBD1 matches 7 bases in the middle. Sequencing used PBMCs. The CDR3 sequence is CASSVATGILSGNTIYF. The nucleotides are TGTGCCAGCAGCGTCGCGACAGGGATACTCTCTGGAAACACCATATATTTT. Joined to the reference TRBV9 and TRBJ1-3 proteins, this CDR3 gives the full variable domain: DSGVTQTPKHLITATGQRVTLRCSPRSGDLSVYWYQQSLDQGLQFLIQYYNGEERAKGNILERFSAQQFPDLHSELNLSSLELGDSALYFCASSVATGILSGNTIYFGEGSWLTVV.